This TCR beta chain stems from a study of CD8 T cells in Susac syndrome. When the RNA was reverse transcribed, random hexamers were used with an input of roughly 0.45 to 1 ug. MiXCR, applied by TCRdb to the immunoSEQ multiplex PCR reads, yields one record per CDR3 protein. This table has 77,000 or so distinct CDR3 sequences, about 92% appearing once. Unmatched junction bases numbered 8, after V lost 6 bases and J lost 2 bases. Germline CDR1 is DFQATT and CDR2 is SNEGSKA (reference sequence). The CDR3 has 14 residues. The sequenced sample consisted of CD4+ T cells from PBMCs. The clonotype originates from a human donor with Susac syndrome. The V gene is TRBV20-1, the J gene TRBJ2-3, with TRBD2 matching 7 bases. This CDR3 is CSAKRGRPTDTQYF. DNA for the CDR3: TGCAGTGCAAAGCGGGGCCGCCCCACAGATACGCAGTATTTT.